Listed here are 16 T cell receptor beta chains from one sample, sequenced in a study of T cells after yellow fever vaccination. Via MiXCR, TCRdb re-called the 5' RACE reads, giving one row per CDR3 protein. The sample yields about 74,000 distinct CDR3 sequences, approximately 6.5% seen once. This material consisted of CD8+ T cells sorted from PBMCs, taken less than 6 days after the first yellow fever vaccination. The source of these receptors is a man between 18 and 35 years old who received the YFV17D yellow fever vaccine.

The chain uses TRBV28 and TRBJ2-3; TRBD1 matches 7 bases. The CDR3 has 17 amino acids. J was trimmed by 5 bases and V by 3 bases; bases with no gene match: 14. Germline values: CDR1 MDHEN, CDR2 SYDVKM. CDR3 loop: CASSFPRLHRGQDTQYF. The DNA for the CDR3 is TGTGCCAGCAGTTTTCCCCGCCTACACAGGGGACAAGATACGCAGTATTTT.

V and J are TRBV5-8 and TRBJ1-6; 8 positions agree with TRBD1. Per germline, CDR1 SGHTS and CDR2 YDEGEE. Trimming cost V 2 bases and J 8 bases; bases outside gene matches: 3. The CDR3 loop spans 14 amino acids. The CDR3 region has the DNA TGTGCCAGCAGCTTTGGACAGGGAGATTCACCCCTCCACTTT. Protein: CASSFGQGDSPLHF.

The chain employs TRBV13 and TRBJ1-2; D unclear. Trimming took off 2 bases at V and 7 bases at J, with 17 bases between the two ends. CDR1 is PRHDT, CDR2 FYEKMQ, per germline (reference sequence). CDR3 size: 15 residues. The CDR3 sequence: CASSLSDEYPGGYTF. CDR3 bases: TGTGCCAGCAGCTTATCGGACGAGTACCCAGGTGGCTACACCTTC.

The chain links TRBV7-2 to TRBJ2-5, with D perhaps TRBD2 (6 bases). The CDR3 extends over 14 amino acids. The V gene's germline CDR1 is SGHTA and CDR2 FQGNSA. V dropped 5 bases and J dropped 1 base, with 11 bases sitting between them. In DNA, the CDR3 is TGTGCCAGCAGCAATGGACTACTCCAAGAGACCCAGTACTTC. Amino acids: CASSNGLLQETQYF. The whole variable domain, filled in from reference TRBV7-2 and TRBJ2-5, reads GAGVSQSPSNKVTEKGKDVELRCDPISGHTALYWYRQSLGQGLEFLIYFQGNSAPDKSGLPSDRFSAERTGGSVSTLTIQRTQQEDSAVYLCASSNGLLQETQYFGPGTRLLVL.

J is TRBJ2-3 and V is TRBV12-3 or TRBV12-4; D not certain. Trimming stripped 5 bases from V and 0 bases from J, with 12 bases between. This CDR3 contains 15 residues. In DNA, the CDR3 is TGTGCCAGCAGTCGCCTAGAAGCGAGCACAGATACGCAGTATTTT. It yields the protein CASSRLEASTDTQYF.

This sequence joins TRBV2 and TRBJ2-2; D not resolved. Germline values: CDR1 SNHLY, CDR2 FYNNEI. CDR3 length: 16 amino acids. V lost 2 bases, J lost 1 base, and 11 bases lay in between. Here the CDR3 DNA reads TGTGCCAGCAGTGAAAGGCGGCATCGGAACACCGGGGAGCTGTTTTTT. It yields the protein CASSERRHRNTGELFF. The full variable domain, with the rest looked up from reference TRBV2 and TRBJ2-2, is EPEVTQTPSHQVTQMGQEVILRCVPISNHLYFYWYRQILGQKVEFLVSFYNNEISEKSEIFDDQFSVERPDGSNFTLKIRSTKLEDSAMYFCASSERRHRNTGELFFGEGSRLTVL.

This clonotype has a handful of counts. The chain employs TRBV6-4 and TRBJ2-5; 10 bases are shared with TRBD2. CDR3 length: 15 residues. CDR1 and CDR2 from the germline V gene are MRHNA and SNTAGT. With V trimmed by 3 bases and J by 2 bases, 3 bases remained unmatched. In DNA form, the CDR3 reads TGTGCCAGCAGTGAGCAAGCGGGGGGGCAAGAGACCCAGTACTTC. Translation gives CASSEQAGGQETQYF.

This clonotype was seen ten or more times. V usage is TRBV20-1 and J usage is TRBJ2-3; D might be TRBD2 (6 bases). V lost 2 bases to trimming and J lost 6 bases, with 18 bases between them. This CDR3 comprises 15 residues. Germline V CDR1 and CDR2: DFQATT, SNEGSKA (reference sequence). Here the CDR3 reads CSARRDGGLVDTQYF. Written as DNA, the CDR3 is TGCAGTGCTAGACGGGACGGGGGATTAGTGGATACGCAGTATTTT.

This clonotype was seen ten or more times. CDR3 loop: CSARTGLYNEQFF. CDR3 sequence (DNA): TGCAGTGCCAGGACAGGCCTCTACAATGAGCAGTTCTTC. The gene calls are TRBV20-1 and TRBJ2-1; 7 bases map to TRBD1. The length of the CDR3 is 13 residues. After removal of 6 bases from V and 3 bases from J, the junction contained 5 bases not matched to a gene. CDR1 is DFQATT and CDR2 is SNEGSKA in the germline V gene (reference sequence).

This clonotype was recorded a few times. The rearrangement joins TRBV4-1 to TRBJ2-7; D uncertain. The CDR3 totals 12 residues. Germline lookup yields CDR1 MGHRA and CDR2 YSYEKL. Trimming took 0 bases from V and 6 from J, leaving 6 bases between them. In DNA form, the CDR3 reads TGCGCCAGCAGCCAAGATGGCCTCGAGCAGTACTTC. It yields the protein CASSQDGLEQYF.

This clonotype was observed many times. The chain joins TRBV9 to TRBJ2-3; D is unresolved. This CDR3 is built from 15 residues. Trimming took off 3 bases at V and 2 bases at J, with 13 bases between the two ends. Germline V CDR1 and CDR2: SGDLS, YYNGEE. The CDR3 DNA follows: TGTGCCAGCAGCGCTGGACCCGCCCCCACAGATACGCAGTATTTT. This codes for CASSAGPAPTDTQYF.

This clonotype was observed many times. The rearrangement joins TRBV6-5 to TRBJ1-2; tentatively, D is TRBD1 (5 bases). The germline V and J ends were trimmed by 1 base and 8 bases, with 11 bases remaining between them. The CDR3 has 13 amino acids. Germline CDR1 MNHEY, CDR2 SVGAGI. The CDR3, as DNA: TGTGCCAGCAGTTACTGGGGCGCGGGCGGCTACACCTTC. This encodes CASSYWGAGGYTF.

Details on this clonotype: This could be a read error, since a much larger clone is one nucleotide away. The rearrangement joins TRBV28 to TRBJ2-7; 7 bases fit TRBD1. CDR3 length: 15 amino acids. V was pared by 5 bases and J by 7 bases, with 14 bases of the junction left unmatched. CDR1 is MDHEN, CDR2 SYDVKM, per germline. The chain's CDR3 is CASSPRLGGYGEQYF. The CDR3 region has the DNA TGTGCCAGCAGTCCCCGCCTAGGGGGCTATGGGGAGCAGTACTTC.

There are many counts of this clonotype. In DNA form, the CDR3 reads TGTGCCAGCAGCCGGACAGGGCCCAATGAAAAACTGTTTTTT. This codes for CASSRTGPNEKLFF. V is TRBV7-9 and J is TRBJ1-4; 8 bases fit TRBD1. Germline trimming cut 5 bases from V and 5 bases from J; bases unmatched to any gene: 4. Germline CDR1 SEHNR, CDR2 FQNEAQ (reference sequence). The CDR3 contains 14 residues. The entire variable domain, with the rest obtained from reference TRBV7-9 and TRBJ1-4, is as follows: DTGVSQNPRHKITKRGQNVTFRCDPISEHNRLYWYRQTLGQGPEFLTYFQNEAQLEKSRLLSDRFSAERPKGSFSTLEIQRTEQGDSAMYLCASSRTGPNEKLFFGSGTQLSVL.

This clonotype was recorded many times. This chain connects TRBV12-3 or TRBV12-4 to TRBJ2-2; the D call may be TRBD1 or TRBD2 (5 bases each). The CDR3 extends over 14 amino acids. V lost 6 bases, J lost 5 bases, and 13 bases lay in between. This CDR3 reads CASRGPPGTGELFF. The CDR3 DNA reads as TGTGCCAGCAGGGGACCGCCGGGGACCGGGGAGCTGTTTTTT.

The chain employs TRBV6-6 and TRBJ1-1; no reliable D call. Per germline, CDR1 MNHNY and CDR2 SVGAGI (reference sequence). The CDR3 is 10 residues long. V lost 8 bases to trimming and J lost 6 bases, with 7 bases between them. The CDR3 bases are TGTGCCAGCGCCGACCCTGAAGCTTTCTTT. This gives the protein CASADPEAFF.